Following are 30 T cell receptor beta chains from one sample sequenced in a study of cytomegalovirus exposure and HLA in healthy donors. Clones were sequenced by immunoSEQ multiplex PCR, and TCRdb holds only the in-frame ones, with some missing. Among about 55,000 clones, around nine tenths were seen once, and the ten largest hold roughly 3%. The sample taken for sequencing was PBMCs. Every receptor here comes from a man between 18 and 29 years old in good health and CMV-seronegative.

The rearrangement uses TRBV5-4 and TRBJ1-2; D remains ambiguous. The CDR3 totals 15 residues. CDR1 SGHNT and CDR2 YYREEE come from the germline V gene (reference sequence). V lost 6 bases and J 4 bases, leaving 19 bases between the germline ends. CDR3 in DNA: TGTGCCAGCATCTTTTTACCAGGAAAGACCTATGGCTACACCTTC. This codes for CASIFLPGKTYGYTF.

V and J are TRBV5-4 and TRBJ2-2, with D unclear. Germline CDR1 is SGHNT and CDR2 is YYREEE (reference sequence). V was trimmed by 4 bases and J by 0 bases, leaving 10 bases between them. This CDR3 spans 15 amino acids. The CDR3 nucleotides read TGTGCCAGCAGCGAGAGCGTTGCGAACACCGGGGAGCTGTTTTTT. It codes for CASSESVANTGELFF.

V and J are TRBV27 and TRBJ2-3; perhaps TRBD2 as D (7 bases). The V gene lost 8 bases and the J gene lost 4 bases, with 16 bases spanning the gap. Germline V gene sequence: CDR1 MNHEY, CDR2 SMNVEV (reference sequence). CDR3 length: 14 residues. For the CDR3, the DNA is TGTGCCAGCTCCCCTTGGGGGGGCCCAGATACGCAGTATTTT. Amino acid sequence: CASSPWGGPDTQYF.

V and J are TRBV25-1 and TRBJ1-1; no firm D call. Germline V CDR1 and CDR2: MGHDK, SYGVNS. The V gene lost 4 bases and the J gene lost 1 base, with 10 bases spanning the gap. The CDR3 is made up of 14 amino acids. CDR3 sequence reads: CASSASGRNTEAFF. The CDR3 DNA is TGTGCCAGCAGTGCATCCGGGAGGAACACTGAAGCTTTCTTT.

The chain employs TRBV15 and TRBJ2-1; 9 bases match TRBD1. The CDR3 is made up of 14 amino acids. Germline-derived CDR1 and CDR2 are LNHNV and YYDKDF (reference sequence). Trimming took 3 bases from V and 7 from J; bases not matched to a gene: 4. CDR3 residues: CATSRDRGKNEQFF. In DNA form, the CDR3 reads TGTGCCACCAGCAGGGACAGGGGTAAGAATGAGCAGTTCTTC.

This clone is a singleton in its sample. This chain joins TRBV5-1 and TRBJ2-1, with TRBD1 matching over 10 bases. There are 16 residues in the CDR3. Per germline, CDR1 SGHRS and CDR2 YFSETQ. Trimming cost V 5 bases and J 7 bases; bases outside gene matches: 12. The CDR3 reads CASRGSTGGFANEQFF. The DNA for the CDR3 is TGCGCCAGCAGGGGCTCGACAGGGGGCTTCGCAAATGAGCAGTTCTTC.

V usage is TRBV9 and J usage is TRBJ2-5; 7 nucleotides agree with TRBD2. V was pared by 0 bases and J by 0 bases, with 5 bases of the junction left unmatched. Germline-derived CDR1 and CDR2 are SGDLS and YYNGEE. The CDR3 is made up of 16 amino acids. CDR3 DNA sequence: TGTGCCAGCAGCGTAGGGCCAGCGGGGCACCAAGAGACCCAGTACTTC. It codes for CASSVGPAGHQETQYF.

The J gene is TRBJ2-2, the V gene TRBV15; 8 bases agree with TRBD2. CDR1 is LNHNV, CDR2 YYDKDF, per germline (reference sequence). The CDR3 totals 15 residues. V was clipped by 3 bases and J by 6 bases; unmatched bases: 6. CDR3 sequence reads: CATSSLSGSPGELFF. The CDR3 DNA reads TGTGCCACCAGCAGTCTAAGCGGGAGCCCCGGGGAGCTGTTTTTT.

The chain uses TRBV28 and TRBJ2-7, with D tentatively TRBD1 (5 bases). This CDR3 contains 14 residues. V dropped 4 bases and J dropped 2 bases, with 12 bases sitting between them. Germline V gene sequence: CDR1 MDHEN, CDR2 SYDVKM. The chain's CDR3 is CASSSDITPYEQYF. DNA of the CDR3: TGTGCCAGCAGTTCGGACATCACCCCCTACGAGCAGTACTTC. The variable domain in full, with the rest retrieved from reference TRBV28 and TRBJ2-7, is DVKVTQSSRYLVKRTGEKVFLECVQDMDHENMFWYRQDPGLGLRLIYFSYDVKMKEKGDIPEGYSVSREKKERFSLILESASTNQTSMYLCASSSDITPYEQYFGPGTRLTVT.

This clone was seen only once. This rearrangement joins TRBV11-2 to TRBJ2-5, with D maybe TRBD2 (6 bases). Between the trimmed V and J ends, which lost 6 bases and 5 bases, there was a span of 16 bases. This CDR3 region has 14 residues. The V gene's germline CDR1 is SGHAT and CDR2 FQNNGV. CDR3 loop: CASRPTPGRETQYF. The CDR3 DNA follows: TGTGCCAGCAGACCGACACCGGGGAGGGAGACCCAGTACTTC. Looking up the rest from reference TRBV11-2 and TRBJ2-5 gives the full variable domain: EAGVAQSPRYKIIEKRQSVAFWCNPISGHATLYWYQQILGQGPKLLIQFQNNGVVDDSQLPKDRFSAERLKGVDSTLKIQPAKLEDSAVYLCASRPTPGRETQYFGPGTRLLVL.

V and J are TRBV27 and TRBJ1-2, with 8 positions matching TRBD1. The CDR3 length is 16 residues. Per germline, CDR1 MNHEY and CDR2 SMNVEV (reference sequence). The junction had 12 bases not matched to a gene; V was cut back by 6 bases and J by 3 bases. Here the CDR3 reads CASRPQGVRDYYGYTF. The CDR3 DNA reads as TGTGCCAGCAGACCACAGGGGGTAAGGGATTACTATGGCTACACCTTC.

CDR3 sequence (DNA): TGTGCCAGCAGTGGGGACAGGGGACTAGCGGGAGTCGGTGAGCAGTTCTTC. This gives the protein CASSGDRGLAGVGEQFF. V is TRBV6-1 and J is TRBJ2-1; 14 nucleotides line up with TRBD2. Trimming removed 4 bases from V and 9 bases from J; junction bases left unmatched: 11. The CDR3 is made up of 17 amino acids. CDR1 and CDR2 (germline): MNHNS, SASEGT.

The chain uses TRBV6-1 and TRBJ2-1, with 10 bases identical to TRBD1. This CDR3 has 13 residues. V lost 6 bases to trimming and J lost 7 bases; unmatched junction nucleotides: 3. The germline V gene has CDR1 MNHNS and CDR2 SASEGT. For the CDR3, the DNA is TGTGCCAGCAGGACAGGGGGCTGGAATGAGCAGTTCTTC. Its protein product is CASRTGGWNEQFF.

This clone is a singleton in its sample. The chain recombines TRBV18 with TRBJ1-2; D is unclear. V gave up 6 bases and J gave up 6 bases, with 26 bases separating them. The CDR3 has 17 residues. Germline loops: CDR1 KGHSH, CDR2 LQKENI. The CDR3 nucleotides are TGTGCCAGCTCTCCCCGAGGCCTGTATCGGGATGGAGATGGCTACACCTTC. Protein: CASSPRGLYRDGDGYTF.

The chain has TRBV14 and TRBJ2-3; TRBD2 matches at 8 bases. Looked up from germline, CDR1 is SGHDN and CDR2 is FVKESK. The CDR3 extends over 16 amino acids. The trim removed 0 bases at V and 1 base at J, leaving 3 bases unmatched. CDR3 sequence reads: CASSQDHGRGTDTQYF. The CDR3 bases are TGTGCCAGCAGCCAAGATCACGGGAGGGGCACAGATACGCAGTATTTT.

The rearrangement links TRBV13 to TRBJ2-7, with D tentatively TRBD2 (5 bases). This CDR3 has 14 residues. Germline V gives CDR1 PRHDT, CDR2 FYEKMQ (reference sequence). Trimming stripped 1 base from V and 0 bases from J, with 7 bases between. CDR3 sequence (DNA): TGTGCCAGCAGCTTAGCGGGGAGCTCCTACGAGCAGTACTTC. Protein: CASSLAGSSYEQYF.

CDR3 region: CASSEEGTGYEKLFF. The CDR3 nucleotides read TGTGCCAGCAGTGAAGAAGGGACAGGGTATGAAAAACTGTTTTTT. The chain carries TRBV6-1 and TRBJ1-4; TRBD1 matches at 9 bases. The CDR3 has 15 residues. CDR1 is MNHNS and CDR2 is SASEGT in the germline V gene. The trim removed 1 base at V and 6 bases at J, leaving 3 bases unmatched.

This chain links TRBV28 with TRBJ2-7; 8 bases are shared with TRBD1. Germline V gene data show CDR1 as MDHEN and CDR2 as SYDVKM. This CDR3 contains 15 residues. Trimming took 4 bases from V and 1 from J; bases not matched to a gene: 6. In nucleotides, the CDR3 is TGTGCCAGCAGTTCGGGACAGGTTCCGTCCTACGAGCAGTACTTC. It yields the protein CASSSGQVPSYEQYF.

This chain uses TRBV10-2 with TRBJ1-1, with TRBD1 as a possible D gene (5 bases). The germline V gene has CDR1 WSHSY and CDR2 SAAADI. V lost 6 bases, J lost 3 bases, and 11 bases lay in between. CDR3 size: 13 residues. The DNA for the CDR3 is TGCGCCAGCAGCGAGCGGGGGTACACTGAAGCTTTCTTT. This encodes CASSERGYTEAFF.

This clone was observed once. The CDR3: CASSLRDSNNEQFF. CDR3 in DNA: TGTGCCAGCAGCTTAAGGGACAGTAACAATGAGCAGTTCTTC. V and J are TRBV7-9 and TRBJ2-1; 7 positions match TRBD1. With V trimmed by 2 bases and J by 5 bases, 3 bases remained unmatched. The CDR3 loop spans 14 amino acids. In germline, CDR1 is SEHNR, CDR2 FQNEAQ (reference sequence).

The chain is built from TRBV6-1 and TRBJ1-2, with 10 bases aligning to TRBD1. V lost 7 bases to trimming and J lost 7 bases; unmatched junction nucleotides: 9. Per germline, CDR1 MNHNS and CDR2 SASEGT. The CDR3 runs to 14 residues. The CDR3 region has the DNA TGTGCCAGCAACTCCGGACAGGGGGTGATTGGCTACACCTTC. Its protein product is CASNSGQGVIGYTF.

The V call is TRBV5-4, the J call TRBJ2-7; tentative D call: TRBD1 (5 bases). The CDR3 is 14 amino acids. Per the germline V gene, CDR1 is SGHNT and CDR2 is YYREEE (reference sequence). The V end lost 4 bases, the J end lost 7 bases, and 18 bases lay between the germline ends. The CDR3 DNA reads TGTGCCAGCAGCCGAGCAGGGCTATTGGTGGAGCAGTACTTC. It specifies CASSRAGLLVEQYF.

The chain recombines TRBV19 with TRBJ2-3; D is possibly TRBD2 (6 bases). The germline V gene has CDR1 LNHDA and CDR2 SQIVND (reference sequence). CDR3 length equals 14 residues. V was cut by 8 bases and J by 1 base, with 13 bases left in between. The CDR3 bases are TGTGCCAGTGGGCATGGGGAGGGCACAGATACGCAGTATTTT. This translates into CASGHGEGTDTQYF.

This clone has just one count. V and J are TRBV6-5 and TRBJ1-2; weak D call: TRBD1 (6 bases). This CDR3 has 16 residues. The V and J ends lost 2 bases and 6 bases respectively, with 19 bases between them. Germline loops: CDR1 MNHEY, CDR2 SVGAGI. CDR3 DNA: TGTGCCAGCAGTTACGCAGCCGGGGGGGGCTCGGATGGCTACACCTTC. This encodes CASSYAAGGGSDGYTF.

This chain links TRBV6-1 with TRBJ1-5, with TRBD1 as a possible D gene (5 bases). The CDR3 consists of 14 residues. The V end was cut by 7 bases, the J end by 2 bases, with 12 bases between. Germline CDR1 reads MNHNS; CDR2 reads SASEGT. DNA of the CDR3: TGTGCCAGCACCCCGGCAGGGCGCAATCAGCCCCAGCATTTT. Its protein is CASTPAGRNQPQHF.

V usage is TRBV2 and J usage is TRBJ1-5; 7 positions agree with TRBD1. The CDR3 is 15 amino acids. Germline-derived CDR1 and CDR2 are SNHLY and FYNNEI. V lost 5 bases to trimming and J lost 0 bases; unmatched junction nucleotides: 4. The CDR3 protein is CASSRQGASNQPQHF. DNA for the CDR3: TGTGCCAGCAGTAGACAGGGTGCTAGCAATCAGCCCCAGCATTTT. Complete variable domain (other parts from reference TRBV2 and TRBJ1-5): EPEVTQTPSHQVTQMGQEVILRCVPISNHLYFYWYRQILGQKVEFLVSFYNNEISEKSEIFDDQFSVERPDGSNFTLKIRSTKLEDSAMYFCASSRQGASNQPQHFGDGTRLSIL.

The chain combines TRBV5-4 with TRBJ2-1, with 7 bases that match TRBD1. The ends lost 4 bases at V and 7 bases at J; junction bases unmatched: 17. The CDR3 spans 17 residues. Germline V CDR1 and CDR2: SGHNT, YYREEE (reference sequence). The CDR3 here is CASSAEVGTAKENEQFF. The CDR3 bases are TGTGCCAGCAGCGCAGAAGTGGGGACAGCCAAGGAAAATGAGCAGTTCTTC.

The genes are TRBV5-5 and TRBJ2-5, with TRBD2 matching over 15 bases. The V gene's germline CDR1 is SGHKS and CDR2 YYEKEE (reference sequence). The trim removed 5 bases at V and 4 bases at J, leaving 15 bases unmatched. The CDR3 is 19 amino acids. The CDR3 nucleotides read TGTGCCAGCAGATCCAATCCGGGACTAGCGGGAGGTGATGGAGAGACCCAGTACTTC. As protein: CASRSNPGLAGGDGETQYF.

CDR3: CASSEPRQVYSGANVLTF. CDR3 in DNA: TGTGCCAGCAGTGAACCCCGGCAGGTTTACTCTGGGGCCAACGTCCTGACTTTC. V and J are TRBV25-1 and TRBJ2-6; D is undetermined. The V end lost 2 bases, the J end lost 0 bases, and 14 bases lay between the germline ends. Germline loops: CDR1 MGHDK, CDR2 SYGVNS. The CDR3 sequence is 18 residues long.

The chain employs TRBV6-1 and TRBJ1-2, with D hard to call. V lost 8 bases and J lost 4, with 5 bases in between. In germline, CDR1 is MNHNS, CDR2 SASEGT. The CDR3 loop spans 10 amino acids. As DNA, the CDR3 is TGTGCCAGCGAGCCCTATGGCTACACCTTC. As protein: CASEPYGYTF.